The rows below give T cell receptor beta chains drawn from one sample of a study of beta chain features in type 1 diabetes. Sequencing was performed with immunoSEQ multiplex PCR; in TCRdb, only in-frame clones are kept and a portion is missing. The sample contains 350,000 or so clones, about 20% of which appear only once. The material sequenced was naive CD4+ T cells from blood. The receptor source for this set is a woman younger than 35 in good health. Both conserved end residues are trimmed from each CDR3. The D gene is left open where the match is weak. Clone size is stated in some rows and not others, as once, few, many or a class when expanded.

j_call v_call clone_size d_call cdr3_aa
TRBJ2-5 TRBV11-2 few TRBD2 ASSPTGTTETQY
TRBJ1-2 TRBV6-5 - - ASSYSLSGSYGYT
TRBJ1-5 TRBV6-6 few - ASSYRTVNQPQH
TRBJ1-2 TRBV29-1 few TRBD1 SVDPDRETRYGYT
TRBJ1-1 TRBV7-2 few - ASSFTGMNTEAF
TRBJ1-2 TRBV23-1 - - ASISIGIPYGYT
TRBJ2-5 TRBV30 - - AWRGTYQETQY
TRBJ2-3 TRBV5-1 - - ASSPGPSSTDTQY
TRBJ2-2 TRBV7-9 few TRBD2 ASSLKTSGGELF
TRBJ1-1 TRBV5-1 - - ASTQDGGEWTEAF
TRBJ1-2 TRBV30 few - AWSVRFNYGYT
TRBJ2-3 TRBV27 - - ASSPWTNTDTQY
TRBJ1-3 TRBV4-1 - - ASSQDGQRNTIY
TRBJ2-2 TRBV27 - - ASSTPPLVGELF
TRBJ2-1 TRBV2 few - ASSVLGRVNEQF
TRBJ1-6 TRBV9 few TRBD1 ASSAGGSPLH
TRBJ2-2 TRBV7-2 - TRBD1 ASSISWTGVTTGELF
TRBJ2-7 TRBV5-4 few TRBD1 ASSSGTGVWYEQY
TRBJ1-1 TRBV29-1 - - SVGTDRNTEAF
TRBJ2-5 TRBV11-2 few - ASSLASAVY
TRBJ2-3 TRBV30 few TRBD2 AWSLAGRTDTQY
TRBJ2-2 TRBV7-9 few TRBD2 ASSLGSGRQTRELF
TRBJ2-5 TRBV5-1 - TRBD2 ASLDLTSGEETQY
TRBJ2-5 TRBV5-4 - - ASSSPGLQGTQY
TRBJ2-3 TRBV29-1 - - SVELRIADTQY
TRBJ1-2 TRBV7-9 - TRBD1 ASTRDRANYGYT
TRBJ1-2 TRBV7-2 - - ASSPEWTNYGYT
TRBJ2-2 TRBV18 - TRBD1 ASSPGQGDGELF
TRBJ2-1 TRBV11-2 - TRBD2 ASSSPRGGVRWGEQF
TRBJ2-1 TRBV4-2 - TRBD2 ASSQGEELAGNEQF
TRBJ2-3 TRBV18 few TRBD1 ASSLDKPGQGTDTQY
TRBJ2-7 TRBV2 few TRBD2 ASSQLAGTYEQY
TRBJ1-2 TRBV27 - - ASSPQTNYGYT
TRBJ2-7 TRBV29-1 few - SVGHRGGEQY
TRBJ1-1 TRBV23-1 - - ASSQSGRARNTEAF
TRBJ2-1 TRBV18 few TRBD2 ASSPVGLAGHNEQF
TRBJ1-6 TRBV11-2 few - ASSPRSYNSPLH
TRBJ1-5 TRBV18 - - ASSLTGDQPQH
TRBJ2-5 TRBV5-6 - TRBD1 ASSLGQGETQY
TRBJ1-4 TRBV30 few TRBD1 AWSTPGQGNEKLF
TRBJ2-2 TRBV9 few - ASSVDPQITGELF
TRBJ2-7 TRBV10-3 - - AIGGRDTYEQY
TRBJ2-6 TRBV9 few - ASSVAVLSSGANVLT
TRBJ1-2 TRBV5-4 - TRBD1 ASSTGTGIGELYGYT
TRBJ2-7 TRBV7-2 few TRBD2 ASSRTSGEYEQY
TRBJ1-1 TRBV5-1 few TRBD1 ASSSRQGAYRRAEAF
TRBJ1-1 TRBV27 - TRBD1 ASSPWDSPNTEAF
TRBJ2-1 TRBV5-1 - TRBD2 ASSFPGGNNEQF
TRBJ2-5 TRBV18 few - ASSPGARETQY
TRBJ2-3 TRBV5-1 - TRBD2 ASSLAGGSADTQY
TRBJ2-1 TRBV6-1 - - ASRRELSYNEQF
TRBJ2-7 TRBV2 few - ASSGQTNYEQY
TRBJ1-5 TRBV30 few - AWSRGLVSGNQPQH
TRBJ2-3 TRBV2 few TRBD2 ASRLPGLANTQY
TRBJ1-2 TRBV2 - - ASRTGSDYGYT
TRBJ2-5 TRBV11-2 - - ASRTEETQY
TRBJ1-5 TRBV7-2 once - ASSLMRQPQH
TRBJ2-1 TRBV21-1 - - ASSGRDRGASDEQF
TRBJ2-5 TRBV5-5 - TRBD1 ASSLYGTGGETQY